The source of this T cell receptor (beta chain) is a study of OX40 agonist ivuxolimab in advanced cancers. Findings of the study overall: Doses of 0.1 to 3.0 mg/kg were accompanied by clonal expansion of CD4+ and CD8+ blood T cells by week 6. Some of the lowest clonal expansion was seen in partial responders at 0.1-3.0 mg/kg. Which antigen the expanded peripheral T cells recognized is unknown.

Only in-frame clones appear in the TCRdb table, and some are missing; sequencing was by immunoSEQ multiplex PCR. The sample lists about 99,000 clones; 75% to 95% were seen once. Worth noting for this clone: The target antigen is unknown.

This CDR3 is built from 11 residues. V was pared by 5 bases and J by 7 bases, with 5 bases of the junction left unmatched. Germline lookup yields CDR1 DFQATT and CDR2 SNEGSKA (reference sequence). The specimen was CD4+ or CD8+ T cells sorted from blood, collected in a trial of the OX40 agonist ivuxolimab. This TCR came from an adult with an advanced solid tumor such as melanoma, head and neck, liver or kidney cancer. The rearrangement joins TRBV20-1 to TRBJ2-7, with 7 bases fitting TRBD1. This chain's CDR3 is CSAYRGGEQYF. CDR3 DNA: TGCAGTGCTTACAGGGGTGGGGAGCAGTACTTC.